Following are 19 T cell receptor beta chains from one sample sequenced in a study of cytomegalovirus exposure and HLA in healthy donors. The PCR contained 60 Vbeta and 13 Jbeta primers. Repertoires were generated with immunoSEQ multiplex PCR, while TCRdb's copy carries only in-frame clones and drops some. The sample comprises approximately 170,000 clones, 65% to 70% of which are singletons, and roughly 4% rests with the top ten. The specimen was PBMCs. Receptor source: a woman aged 18 to 35 in good health and CMV-seropositive.

The chain carries TRBV6-5 and TRBJ1-6, with a weak D call TRBD1 (6 bases). V lost 5 bases and J lost 8, with 16 bases in between. The CDR3 contains 15 residues. Germline CDR1 MNHEY, CDR2 SVGAGI. The CDR3 region has the DNA TGTGCCAGCAGTCGGATCAGGGGTGCAGATTCACCCCTCCACTTT. This translates into CASSRIRGADSPLHF.

This clone has only a few counts. This chain joins TRBV28 and TRBJ1-2; tentative D call: TRBD1 (6 bases). CDR1 is MDHEN and CDR2 is SYDVKM in the germline V gene. CDR3 length: 14 amino acids. V was clipped by 5 bases and J by 0 bases, with 10 bases between them. This chain's CDR3 is CASSQGGANYGYTF. In DNA, the CDR3 is TGTGCCAGCAGTCAAGGGGGGGCTAACTATGGCTACACCTTC.

The count of this clone is one. The chain employs TRBV28 and TRBJ1-4, with D unresolved. CDR1 is MDHEN, CDR2 SYDVKM, per germline. With 1 base removed from V and 3 bases from J, the gap between germline ends came to 9 bases. The CDR3 is 15 amino acids. CDR3 region: CASSLYETPNEKLFF. The CDR3 nucleotides read TGTGCCAGCAGTTTATACGAGACTCCTAATGAAAAACTGTTTTTT.

This clone was recorded once. The genes are TRBV25-1 and TRBJ2-7; the match to TRBD1 covers 8 bases. Losses at the gene ends were 3 bases for V and 3 bases for J; bases not matched to a gene: 10. Germline V gene lookup returns CDR1 MGHDK and CDR2 SYGVNS. CDR3 length: 16 amino acids. The DNA for the CDR3 is TGTGCCAGCAGTGACCCCGGGACAGGTTCACTCTACGAGCAGTACTTC. Translated, it gives CASSDPGTGSLYEQYF.

The genes are TRBV19 and TRBJ2-3, with D perhaps TRBD2 (6 bases). V dropped 5 bases and J dropped 5 bases, with 8 bases sitting between them. The CDR3 extends over 12 amino acids. Germline V gives CDR1 LNHDA, CDR2 SQIVND (reference sequence). Here the CDR3 DNA reads TGTGCCAGTAGTGGAGGGGTAGATACGCAGTATTTT. It translates to CASSGGVDTQYF.

The chain joins TRBV7-2 to TRBJ2-2; 8 bases agree with TRBD2. Germline CDR1 SGHTA, CDR2 FQGNSA. The length of the CDR3 is 16 residues. With 2 bases clipped from V and 4 bases from J, the junction kept 6 bases outside the gene matches. CDR3 residues: CASSLWASGSTGELFF. CDR3 in DNA: TGTGCCAGCAGCTTATGGGCTAGCGGGTCCACCGGGGAGCTGTTTTTT.

This chain uses TRBV7-3 with TRBJ2-5, with D tentatively TRBD2 (7 bases). CDR3 length equals 14 residues. Trimming took off 5 bases at V and 5 bases at J, with 15 bases between the two ends. The germline V gene has CDR1 SGHTA and CDR2 FQGTGA. The CDR3 DNA reads as TGTGCCAGCAGCGAGGGGGGGGGACTGGAGACCCAGTACTTC. Translation gives CASSEGGGLETQYF.

This chain joins TRBV19 and TRBJ1-1, with D perhaps matching TRBD1 (5 bases). The germline CDR1 and CDR2 sequences are LNHDA and SQIVND (reference sequence). V dropped 8 bases and J dropped 5 bases, with 12 bases sitting between them. The CDR3 has 12 residues. CDR3 coding DNA: TGTGCCAGTGGGGGGGAGTGGACTGAAGCTTTCTTT. Protein sequence: CASGGEWTEAFF.

This clone was found a few times. The V call is TRBV18, the J call TRBJ2-7; weak D call: TRBD1 (5 bases). The V and J ends lost 2 bases and 3 bases respectively, with 5 bases between them. The CDR3 contains 12 residues. Germline V CDR1 and CDR2: KGHSH, LQKENI. DNA for the CDR3: TGTGCCAGCTCACCAACAGGCTACGAGCAGTACTTC. Amino acids: CASSPTGYEQYF.

The chain recombines TRBV6-5 with TRBJ2-7; 10 bases are a match to TRBD2. Unmatched junction bases numbered 3, after V lost 0 bases and J lost 1 base. Germline V gene data show CDR1 as MNHEY and CDR2 as SVGAGI. This CDR3 is built from 16 residues. CDR3 bases: TGTGCCAGCAGTTACTCGGCTAGCGGGGGATCCTACGAGCAGTACTTC. It specifies CASSYSASGGSYEQYF.

V gene TRBV7-9 combines with J gene TRBJ2-3, with a weak D call TRBD2 (6 bases). CDR1 is SEHNR and CDR2 is FQNEAQ in the germline V gene (reference sequence). The CDR3 spans 14 residues. The V gene lost 3 bases and the J gene lost 0 bases, with 7 bases spanning the gap. The CDR3 reads CASSFGSSTDTQYF. For the CDR3, the DNA is TGTGCCAGCAGCTTCGGGAGTAGCACAGATACGCAGTATTTT.

The V call is TRBV30, the J call TRBJ2-1; D might be TRBD1 (6 bases). V shed 8 bases and J shed 0 bases, with 14 bases lying between them. The CDR3 length is 14 residues. CDR1 and CDR2 (germline): GTSNPN, SVGIG (reference sequence). The CDR3 sequence: CAHVTGSSYNEQFF. In DNA form, the CDR3 reads TGTGCCCACGTGACAGGCAGCTCCTACAATGAGCAGTTCTTC. Looking up the rest from reference TRBV30 and TRBJ2-1 gives the full variable domain: SQTIHQWPATLVQPVGSPLSLECTVEGTSNPNLYWYRQAAGRGLQLLFYSVGIGQISSEVPQNLSASRPQDRQFILSSKKLLLSDSGFYLCAHVTGSSYNEQFFGPGTRLTVL.

The J gene is TRBJ2-2, the V gene TRBV7-3, with TRBD2 matching 11 bases. CDR3 length equals 16 residues. Looked up from germline, CDR1 is SGHTA and CDR2 is FQGTGA. J gave up 9 bases and V 2 bases, and 8 bases lay outside the gene matches. CDR3 region: CASSLSASGRPRELFF. CDR3 nucleotides: TGTGCCAGCAGCTTATCGGCTAGCGGGAGGCCTAGGGAGCTGTTTTTT.

V gene TRBV11-2 combines with J gene TRBJ2-7; D gene ambiguous. The V and J ends lost 5 bases and 2 bases respectively, with 13 bases between them. The V gene's germline CDR1 is SGHAT and CDR2 FQNNGV. The CDR3 extends over 14 amino acids. DNA for the CDR3: TGTGCCAGCAGCGTCGTCGGTTCTGCCTACGAGCAGTACTTC. Encoded protein: CASSVVGSAYEQYF.

This clone came up a few times. V gene TRBV27 combines with J gene TRBJ2-2; TRBD1 aligns across 7 bases. The CDR3 sequence is 16 residues long. V was pared by 5 bases and J by 2 bases, with 8 bases of the junction left unmatched. CDR1 and CDR2 from the germline V gene are MNHEY and SMNVEV (reference sequence). The chain's CDR3 is CASSMTGIINTGELFF. The CDR3 DNA reads as TGTGCCAGCAGTATGACAGGGATTATTAACACCGGGGAGCTGTTTTTT.

The rearrangement uses TRBV6-1 and TRBJ1-1, with a weak D call TRBD1 (5 bases). The CDR3 extends over 13 amino acids. The germline gives CDR1 MNHNS, CDR2 SASEGT. V shed 6 bases and J shed 1 base, with 9 bases lying between them. In nucleotides, the CDR3 is TGTGCCAGCAGCTACCAGGGGAACACTGAAGCTTTCTTT. Translation: CASSYQGNTEAFF.

The chain joins TRBV28 to TRBJ2-1; 8 nucleotides agree with TRBD2. The V gene's germline CDR1 is MDHEN and CDR2 SYDVKM. Trimming at V came to 4 bases and at J to 4 bases, leaving 9 bases not matched to a gene. The CDR3 totals 16 residues. The CDR3 DNA is TGTGCCAGCAGTTACCCCCCGGGACTAGGGTACAATGAGCAGTTCTTC. Amino acid sequence: CASSYPPGLGYNEQFF.

The CDR3 DNA reads TGTGCCAGTAGCTTTGGGACAGGGGGCAATCAGCCCCAGCATTTT. This encodes CASSFGTGGNQPQHF. V is TRBV19 and J is TRBJ1-5; TRBD1 matches at 10 bases. From germline, CDR1 is LNHDA and CDR2 SQIVND (reference sequence). The CDR3 extends over 15 amino acids. V trimming: 6 bases; J trimming: 2 bases; junction bases outside the gene matches: 4.

This clone was seen a few times. V is TRBV13 and J is TRBJ1-5, with a tentative D call TRBD1 (5 bases). V lost 2 bases to trimming and J lost 11 bases, with 10 bases between them. Germline values: CDR1 PRHDT, CDR2 FYEKMQ (reference sequence). The CDR3 has 12 residues. In DNA form, the CDR3 reads TGTGCCAGCAGCTTATTTGGGGGGGCCCAGCATTTT. It is translated as CASSLFGGAQHF.